This entry describes one T cell receptor beta chain. No antigen is known for it. Base qualities are missing; no much larger clone stands one base away. TCRbeta CDR3 regions were amplified from genomic DNA using the immunoSEQ Assay, a bias-controlled multiplex PCR. The original pipeline was this. Within the assay, amplification of reference gene primers was used to estimate how many nucleated cells each sample contained. To quantify the absolute abundance of each unique TCRbeta CDR3 rearrangement, sequence reads were collapsed and filtered. For each sample, productive Simpson clonality was calculated as the square root of Simpson's diversity index over productive rearrangements. This immuneACCESS table, as held by TCRdb, lists in-frame sequences with V and J called but not all clones. Of the missing ones, under half trace to an unresolved V gene in checked studies; the others have no known cause. That table supplies the V and J calls and clone size; D and trimming were determined from the DNA. The sample table contains 130,000 to 150,000 clones; only one count was recorded for around 91% of them. In total, the top ten clones hold around 3.3% of the sample.

At the junction V is shortened by 6 bases and J by 5 bases, with 14 bases in between. Reading the germline V gene gives CDR1 MNHEY and CDR2 SVGAGI. The CDR3 spans 14 residues, from the cysteine through the phenylalanine. Solely the CDR3 DNA is kept, with 42 bases framed from the first base. This sample is drawn from a study of blood T cell repertoires in COVID-19 (dated by TCRdb to the early 2020s). About the full investigation: Samples covering the acute and convalescent phases of COVID-19 were provided by collaborators in the United States, Italy and Spain. Subjects who had been exposed to COVID-19, were actively infected with it, or had recovered from it provided the deeply sampled blood TCRbeta repertoires that made up the dataset. The material from the prospective study consisted of cDNA or gDNA derived from T cells, B-cell-depleted T cells, or PBMCs. The samples were drawn from the first 160 participants of the ongoing ImmuneRACE study and from more than 1,000 subjects provided by 6 global collaborators. HLA class I and class II types, where available, came from metadata supplied by the sample provider rather than from assay-based typing. The repertoires were released in a freely available public database meant as a resource for research on the immune response to SARS-CoV-2. A de-identified subject ID, COVID-19 status, age in years and sex were almost always included in the sample metadata.

Whole blood was collected in K2EDTA tubes by collaborating institutions according to the institutions' own protocols. For TCRbeta analysis, collaborator samples were shipped as frozen whole blood, as isolated PBMCs, or as DNA extracted from either sample type. The investigation overall reported the following: The quantity of clinical and demographic metadata differed by source and by participant and was supplied without curation.

Sequencing was performed on peripheral blood. This sequence uses TRBV6-5 and TRBJ2-1; possibly the D gene is TRBD1, per 6 matching bases. The receptor was derived from a woman aged 55 to 70 with active COVID-19. The CDR3 reads CASRPRGRDNEQFF. At the DNA level, the sequence is TGTGCCAGCAGACCCAGGGGCAGGGACAATGAGCAGTTCTTC.